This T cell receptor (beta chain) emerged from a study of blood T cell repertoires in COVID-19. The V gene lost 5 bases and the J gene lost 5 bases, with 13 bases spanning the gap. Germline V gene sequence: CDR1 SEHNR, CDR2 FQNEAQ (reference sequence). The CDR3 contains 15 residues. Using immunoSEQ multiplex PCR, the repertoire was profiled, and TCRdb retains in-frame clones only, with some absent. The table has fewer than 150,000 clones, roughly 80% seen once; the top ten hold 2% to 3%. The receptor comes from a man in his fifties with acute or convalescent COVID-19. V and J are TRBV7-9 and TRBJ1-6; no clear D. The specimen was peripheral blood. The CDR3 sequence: CASSPGGQNNSPLHF. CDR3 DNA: TGTGCCAGCAGCCCCGGCGGGCAGAATAATTCACCCCTCCACTTT.